This T cell receptor beta chain was captured in a study of control samples from healthy donors and cancer patients. Clones were read by immunoSEQ multiplex PCR, and TCRdb kept only the in-frame ones, dropping some. The sample carries about 250,000 clones, over 70% recorded once. V was pared by 7 bases and J by 2 bases, with 6 bases of the junction left unmatched. The length of the CDR3 is 14 residues. CDR1 SGHTA and CDR2 FQGTGA come from the germline V gene. Sequences were obtained from PBMCs. The chain has TRBV7-3 and TRBJ1-2; the match to TRBD1 covers 8 bases. The receptor was derived from an older woman with lung cancer. The chain's CDR3 is CASIKDRDNYGYTF. The CDR3, as DNA: TGTGCCAGCATTAAGGACAGGGACAACTATGGCTACACCTTC.